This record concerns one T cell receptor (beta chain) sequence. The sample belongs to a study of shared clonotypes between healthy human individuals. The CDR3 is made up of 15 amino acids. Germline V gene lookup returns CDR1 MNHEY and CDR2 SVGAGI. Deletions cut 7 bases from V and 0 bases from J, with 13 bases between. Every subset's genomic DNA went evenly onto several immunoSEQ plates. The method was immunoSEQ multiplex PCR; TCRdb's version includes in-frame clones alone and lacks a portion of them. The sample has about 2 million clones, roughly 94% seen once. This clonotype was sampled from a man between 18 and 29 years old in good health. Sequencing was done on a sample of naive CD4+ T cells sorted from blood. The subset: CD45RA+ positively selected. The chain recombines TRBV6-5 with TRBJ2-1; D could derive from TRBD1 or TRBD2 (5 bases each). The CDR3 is CASTGPGSSYNEQFF. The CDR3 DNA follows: TGTGCCAGCACTGGCCCAGGGAGCTCCTACAATGAGCAGTTCTTC.